This TCR beta chain is from a study of T cell therapy after organ transplantation. Time point meaning: 20-29 weeks after completion of therapy. Germline CDR1 and CDR2: MNHEY and SVGAGI. The CDR3 consists of 15 residues. V dropped 2 bases and J dropped 5; count of bases not matched to a gene: 7. Of note for this clone: Its antigen is currently unknown.

Measured with immunoSEQ multiplex PCR; TCRdb has only the in-frame clones, and not every one. The sample lists roughly 15,000 clones, roughly 87% seen once, with roughly 28% in the top ten. The source was CD8+ T cells from blood, collected after autologous CMV-specific T cell therapy. The sequence derives from a human patient who had received a solid organ transplant and had CMV disease. Some T cells may be supplied by the graft donor. The genes are TRBV6-5 and TRBJ2-7; 9 bases match TRBD1. The CDR3, as DNA: TGTGCCAGCAGTTACGGATTACAGGGGGCGGACGAGCAGTACTTC. Translated: CASSYGLQGADEQYF.